The T cell receptor (beta chain) under discussion was sequenced for a study of tumor-infiltrating lymphocytes in primary liver carcinoma. The authors made TCR beta cDNA from roughly 480 ng total RNA with a constant-region primer. Three nested multiplex PCR rounds, a slightly modified ARM-PCR, produced the libraries for TCR beta. For roughly 10 cycles apiece, the opening two PCR rounds ran with TRBV1-TRBV30 forward primers and a C-beta reverse primer. TCRdb fed the multiplex PCR reads into MiXCR, producing one record per CDR3 protein. The data contain about 180,000 distinct CDR3 sequences, about 60% of them singletons. Unsorted whole blood supplied the blood RNA, and germline DNA was isolated too. The study enrolled treatment-naive patients with chronic HBV infection. This clonotype was counted only a few times. The junction does not match germline at one end; this may be a read error. Germline V gene sequence: CDR1 SQVTM, CDR2 ANQGSEA. The CDR3 sequence is 15 residues long.

Specimen: peripheral blood. This chain connects TRBV29-1 to TRBJ2-3; D ambiguous. The sequence came from a man in his forties with primary liver carcinoma and hepatitis B virus infection. The CDR3 coding sequence is TGCAGCATTGAAAGACAAGATAATCCCACAGATACGCAGTATTTT. This encodes CSIERQDNPTDTQYF.